Shown below are 32 T cell receptor beta chains from a single sample sequenced in a study of blood T cells in healthy people across ages. A sample-barcoded 5' primer and a J-beta primer mix were used in a second PCR of about 7 to 11 cycles. MiXCR was run by TCRdb on the 5' RACE reads, yielding one entry per CDR3 protein. The table includes more than 700,000 distinct CDR3 sequences, roughly 53% detected once. The sample was blood. Every receptor here comes from a man older than 75 in good health.

This sequence joins TRBV7-3 and TRBJ2-3, with TRBD2 matching 12 bases. The length of the CDR3 is 17 residues. The V segment lost 6 bases and the J segment 6 bases; nucleotides outside the gene matches: 13. The V gene's germline CDR1 is SGHTA and CDR2 FQGTGA. The DNA for the CDR3 is TGTGCCAGCAGTCCGCCGGGCCTAGCGGGAGGGCCCGATACGCAGTATTTT. Its translation: CASSPPGLAGGPDTQYF.

This clonotype turned up a few times. This chain joins TRBV29-1 and TRBJ2-3; D is unclear. The V and J ends lost 1 base and 2 bases respectively, with 7 bases between them. This CDR3 region has 13 residues. CDR1 and CDR2 (germline): SQVTM, ANQGSEA. CDR3 bases: TGCAGCGTTGAAGGCGGTAACACAGATACGCAGTATTTT. Translation gives CSVEGGNTDTQYF.

This sequence joins TRBV29-1 and TRBJ2-3; tentatively, D is TRBD1 or TRBD2 (5 bases each). The CDR3 extends over 12 amino acids. From germline, CDR1 is SQVTM and CDR2 ANQGSEA. The V end lost 4 bases, the J end lost 14 bases, and 19 bases lay between the germline ends. CDR3 loop: CSVGEGRRDAYF. The DNA of the CDR3 is TGCAGCGTTGGTGAGGGGCGCAGAGACGCGTATTTT.

The chain is built from TRBV30 and TRBJ1-2; no firm D call. Germline lookup yields CDR1 GTSNPN and CDR2 SVGIG (reference sequence). V lost 5 bases and J 8 bases, leaving 15 bases between the germline ends. The CDR3 is made up of 12 amino acids. The CDR3 protein is CAWGPHYGGYTF. CDR3 bases: TGTGCCTGGGGGCCTCACTATGGAGGCTACACCTTC.

A few counts support this clonotype. The chain is built from TRBV12-3 or TRBV12-4 and TRBJ2-6; 11 bases line up with TRBD2. This CDR3 has 19 amino acids. Trimming took 5 bases from V and 3 from J; bases not matched to a gene: 12. This chain's CDR3 is CASSIPGLAAPIGANVLTF. CDR3 sequence (DNA): TGTGCCAGCAGTATACCGGGACTAGCGGCCCCCATTGGGGCCAACGTCCTGACTTTC.

V gene TRBV4-2 combines with J gene TRBJ2-6, with D hard to call. From germline, CDR1 is LGHNA and CDR2 YNFKEQ. V lost 1 base and J 0 bases, leaving 16 bases between the germline ends. This CDR3 is 19 amino acids long. The CDR3 coding sequence is TGTGCCAGCAGCCAAGTAGGACCAGGTCTAAGCTCTGGGGCCAACGTCCTGACTTTC. It yields the protein CASSQVGPGLSSGANVLTF.

This rearrangement joins TRBV20-1 to TRBJ2-5; 8 nucleotides align to TRBD1. Germline V gives CDR1 DFQATT, CDR2 SNEGSKA (reference sequence). V trimming: 0 bases; J trimming: 4 bases; junction bases outside the gene matches: 4. The CDR3 spans 14 residues. DNA of the CDR3: TGCAGTGCTAGAGATTGGACAGGGATAGAGACCCAGTACTTC. This translates into CSARDWTGIETQYF.

The V call is TRBV12-3 or TRBV12-4, the J call TRBJ2-7; 9 bases fit TRBD2. Trimming took 3 bases from V and 3 from J; bases not matched to a gene: 3. The CDR3 extends over 14 amino acids. The DNA for the CDR3 is TGTGCCAGCAGTTTGCGGGAGGGATACTACGAGCAGTACTTC. Translation gives CASSLREGYYEQYF.

This clonotype was seen only a few times. This chain uses TRBV6-1 with TRBJ2-1, with unresolved D. From germline, CDR1 is MNHNS and CDR2 SASEGT. Trimming left V 7 bases short and J 6 bases short, with 19 bases between. CDR3 size: 15 residues. CDR3 nucleotide sequence: TGTGCCAGCACCGCCCTCCCTTTATACACCAATGAGCAGTTCTTC. Protein: CASTALPLYTNEQFF.

The gene calls are TRBV5-1 and TRBJ1-2; D possibly corresponds to TRBD1 (6 bases). V dropped 0 bases and J dropped 5 bases, with 14 bases sitting between them. This CDR3 region has 15 residues. Per germline, CDR1 SGHRS and CDR2 YFSETQ. CDR3 bases: TGCGCCAGCAGCTTGGCGACAGACAGGAGTTATGGCTACACCTTC. It translates to CASSLATDRSYGYTF. The full variable domain, in which reference TRBV5-1 and TRBJ1-2 provide the parts outside the CDR3, is KAGVTQTPRYLIKTRGQQVTLSCSPISGHRSVSWYQQTPGQGLQFLFEYFSETQRNKGNFPGRFSGRQFSNSRSEMNVSTLELGDSALYLCASSLATDRSYGYTFGSGTRLTVV.

This clonotype was counted a single time. The rearrangement joins TRBV2 to TRBJ2-5, with 7 bases lining up with TRBD2. V lost 4 bases and J lost 9; bases outside the gene matches: 14. The germline V gene encodes CDR1 SNHLY and CDR2 FYNNEI. The CDR3 length is 15 residues. The CDR3 loop is CASSVVLATTGAQYF. CDR3 in DNA: TGTGCCAGCAGTGTAGTACTAGCGACCACGGGGGCCCAGTACTTC.

Turning to this clonotype: This may arise from a read error, as a much more abundant clone is one base away. The rearrangement uses TRBV29-1 and TRBJ1-2, with a weak D call TRBD1 (6 bases). The CDR3 contains 13 residues. Germline values: CDR1 SQVTM, CDR2 ANQGSEA. Trimming removed 7 bases from V and 6 bases from J, with 18 bases in between. The CDR3 nucleotides read TGCAGCGGGGGAGGGTGGGGGCAGAATGGCTACACCTTC. Protein sequence: CSGGGWGQNGYTF.

The rearrangement joins TRBV2 to TRBJ1-1, with TRBD1 identical over 7 bases. The junction had 4 bases not matched to a gene; V was cut back by 2 bases and J by 1 base. In germline, CDR1 is SNHLY, CDR2 FYNNEI. This CDR3 contains 15 residues. Here the CDR3 DNA reads TGTGCCAGCAGTGAAAACAGGGGTAGGAACACTGAAGCTTTCTTT. Its translation: CASSENRGRNTEAFF.

The V and J genes are TRBV14 and TRBJ2-5, with 7 bases aligning to TRBD2. V shed 0 bases, J shed 1 base, and the junction held 5 bases outside the gene matches. The CDR3 is 16 residues long. Per germline, CDR1 SGHDN and CDR2 FVKESK. CDR3 in amino acids: CASSQDAGVPQETQYF. The CDR3 DNA follows: TGTGCCAGCAGCCAAGACGCGGGAGTCCCCCAAGAGACCCAGTACTTC.

The genes are TRBV6-6 and TRBJ2-5, with 7 bases aligning to TRBD1. The assigned J gene may be wrong: the sequence end matches TRBJ2-1 better. Germline V gene sequence: CDR1 MNHNY, CDR2 SVGAGI (reference sequence). The CDR3 spans 14 residues. The CDR3 sequence is CASSFTGVQETQFF. The CDR3 DNA reads TGTGCCAGCAGTTTTACAGGGGTTCAAGAGACCCAGTTCTTC.

The chain recombines TRBV4-2 with TRBJ2-7; D perhaps matches TRBD2 (5 bases). The CDR3 runs 14 residues. With 3 bases removed from V and 3 bases from J, the gap between germline ends came to 12 bases. The germline gives CDR1 LGHNA, CDR2 YNFKEQ. CDR3: CASSHRTGNYEQYF. The CDR3 bases are TGTGCCAGCAGCCATAGGACGGGAAACTACGAGCAGTACTTC.

This clonotype has more than one count but fewer than ten. The rearrangement links TRBV9 to TRBJ1-6, with a tentative D call TRBD1 (5 bases). This CDR3 is built from 15 residues. Between the trimmed V and J ends, which lost 4 bases and 7 bases, there was a span of 15 bases. Germline V gene lookup returns CDR1 SGDLS and CDR2 YYNGEE. This chain's CDR3 is CASSPTGLGNSPLHF. CDR3 bases: TGTGCCAGCAGCCCTACGGGACTAGGGAATTCACCCCTCCACTTT.

CDR3 region: CSAREGVTGYGYTF. CDR3 bases: TGCAGTGCTAGAGAGGGAGTAACAGGGTATGGCTACACCTTC. V and J are TRBV20-1 and TRBJ1-2; D might be TRBD1 (6 bases). The CDR3 extends over 14 amino acids. Germline loops: CDR1 DFQATT, CDR2 SNEGSKA (reference sequence). Trimming stripped 0 bases from V and 5 bases from J, with 13 bases between.

This clonotype turned up a few times. J is TRBJ1-2 and V is TRBV3-1, with unresolved D. Germline CDR1 is LGHDT and CDR2 is YNNKEL (reference sequence). V lost 0 bases, J lost 7 bases, and 3 bases lay in between. The CDR3 runs to 11 residues. Written as DNA, the CDR3 is TGTGCCAGCAGCCAAGATCGTGGCTACACCTTC. Its translation is CASSQDRGYTF.

This clonotype was counted once. The genes are TRBV11-2 and TRBJ1-2; D remains ambiguous. Deletions cut 5 bases from V and 2 bases from J, with 12 bases between. Germline CDR1 is SGHAT and CDR2 is FQNNGV. CDR3 length equals 14 residues. Written as DNA, the CDR3 is TGTGCCAGCAGCCCGCGCGCCAGAAACTATGGCTACACCTTC. It specifies CASSPRARNYGYTF.

The chain employs TRBV6-5 and TRBJ1-4; D ambiguous. The germline V gene has CDR1 MNHEY and CDR2 SVGAGI. This CDR3 is built from 14 residues. V gave up 5 bases and J gave up 8 bases, with 15 bases separating them. CDR3 DNA sequence: TGTGCCAGCAGTAGGAGCGCCTTAGGGGAAAAACTGTTTTTT. Its protein product is CASSRSALGEKLFF.

The J gene is TRBJ2-4, the V gene TRBV7-8; D is perhaps TRBD1 (6 bases). The J call may be mistaken, given a closer DNA end match to TRBJ2-7. The CDR3 runs to 14 residues. Germline loops: CDR1 SGHVS, CDR2 FQNEAQ. CDR3 nucleotide sequence: TGTGCCAGCAGCTTAGAAGGGGGAGCCTACGAGCAGTACTTC. Its protein is CASSLEGGAYEQYF.

This clonotype turned up a few times. The chain is built from TRBV4-2 and TRBJ2-5; D unresolved. Germline V gene data show CDR1 as LGHNA and CDR2 as YNFKEQ. This CDR3 is 14 amino acids long. The V end was cut by 4 bases, the J end by 1 base, with 10 bases between. CDR3 DNA: TGTGCCAGCAGCCCCCGAGCGACCCAAGAGACCCAGTACTTC. It yields the protein CASSPRATQETQYF.

The J gene is TRBJ2-5, the V gene TRBV2; 7 nucleotides agree with TRBD1. V lost 7 bases, J lost 2 bases, and 7 bases stayed unmatched. CDR3 length: 14 residues. Germline V CDR1 and CDR2: SNHLY, FYNNEI. The CDR3 protein is CASNKGAVQETQYF. The CDR3 coding sequence is TGTGCCAGCAACAAGGGGGCCGTTCAAGAGACCCAGTACTTC. The full variable domain, with the rest looked up from reference TRBV2 and TRBJ2-5, is EPEVTQTPSHQVTQMGQEVILRCVPISNHLYFYWYRQILGQKVEFLVSFYNNEISEKSEIFDDQFSVERPDGSNFTLKIRSTKLEDSAMYFCASNKGAVQETQYFGPGTRLLVL.

The sample holds a few counts of this clonotype. The chain is built from TRBV20-1 and TRBJ2-1, with 10 bases matching TRBD2. This CDR3 has 15 amino acids. The V segment lost 5 bases and the J segment 3 bases; nucleotides outside the gene matches: 7. Germline-derived CDR1 and CDR2 are DFQATT and SNEGSKA (reference sequence). This chain's CDR3 is CSASEREGRYNEQFF. CDR3 DNA: TGCAGTGCTTCCGAGCGGGAGGGCCGCTACAATGAGCAGTTCTTC.

This sequence joins TRBV27 and TRBJ1-6; perhaps TRBD1 as D (5 bases). This CDR3 has 14 residues. Germline V CDR1 and CDR2: MNHEY, SMNVEV (reference sequence). V was cut by 7 bases and J by 3 bases, with 10 bases left in between. The CDR3 nucleotides read TGTGCCAGCACGGGGCCAAACTATAATTCACCCCTCCACTTT. Its protein is CASTGPNYNSPLHF.

This clonotype was seen a handful of times. The chain has TRBV7-2 and TRBJ2-7; 7 nucleotides agree with TRBD1. The germline V gene encodes CDR1 SGHTA and CDR2 FQGNSA. V shed 2 bases, J shed 7 bases, and the junction held 8 bases outside the gene matches. There are 14 residues in the CDR3. This CDR3 reads CASSLRTGIGEQYF. The CDR3 DNA sequence: TGTGCCAGCAGCTTAAGGACAGGCATTGGGGAGCAGTACTTC.

The chain recombines TRBV30 with TRBJ1-5, with D possibly being TRBD1 (5 bases). Germline V gives CDR1 GTSNPN, CDR2 SVGIG (reference sequence). This CDR3 contains 13 residues. V lost 1 base and J lost 5, with 9 bases in between. The chain's CDR3 is CAWSGRGDQPQHF. Written as DNA, the CDR3 is TGTGCCTGGAGTGGCCGGGGGGATCAGCCCCAGCATTTT. The full variable domain, completed using reference TRBV30 and TRBJ1-5, is SQTIHQWPATLVQPVGSPLSLECTVEGTSNPNLYWYRQAAGRGLQLLFYSVGIGQISSEVPQNLSASRPQDRQFILSSKKLLLSDSGFYLCAWSGRGDQPQHFGDGTRLSIL.

The chain joins TRBV12-3 or TRBV12-4 to TRBJ1-3; D is undetermined. The CDR3 is 13 amino acids. Between the trimmed V and J ends, which lost 1 base and 4 bases, there was a span of 5 bases. CDR3 DNA sequence: TGTGCCAGCAGTTTAGTTCTCGGAAACACCATATATTTT. It is translated as CASSLVLGNTIYF.

The rearrangement joins TRBV27 to TRBJ2-7, with D perhaps matching TRBD2 (5 bases). V was clipped by 5 bases and J by 0 bases, with 17 bases between them. CDR3 length: 16 amino acids. From germline, CDR1 is MNHEY and CDR2 SMNVEV (reference sequence). The CDR3 DNA reads as TGTGCCAGCAGTCCCCGTGGGAGATTACACTCCTACGAGCAGTACTTC. Translated: CASSPRGRLHSYEQYF.

The V and J genes are TRBV6-2 or TRBV6-3 and TRBJ2-4, with TRBD2 matching over 8 bases. The CDR3 totals 16 residues. V lost 2 bases, J lost 3 bases, and 6 bases stayed unmatched. Germline V lookup: CDR1 MNHEY, CDR2 SVGEGT. The CDR3 region has the DNA TGTGCCAGCAGTTACCCACCGGGACTAGTCAAAAACATTCAGTACTTC. Encoded protein: CASSYPPGLVKNIQYF.

Only a few counts were recorded for this clonotype. V is TRBV25-1 and J is TRBJ2-1; D remains ambiguous. V was trimmed by 4 bases and J by 0 bases, leaving 7 bases between them. Germline V gives CDR1 MGHDK, CDR2 SYGVNS. The CDR3 runs to 14 residues. The CDR3 here is CASSARYSYNEQFF. DNA for the CDR3: TGTGCCAGCAGTGCCCGATACTCCTACAATGAGCAGTTCTTC.